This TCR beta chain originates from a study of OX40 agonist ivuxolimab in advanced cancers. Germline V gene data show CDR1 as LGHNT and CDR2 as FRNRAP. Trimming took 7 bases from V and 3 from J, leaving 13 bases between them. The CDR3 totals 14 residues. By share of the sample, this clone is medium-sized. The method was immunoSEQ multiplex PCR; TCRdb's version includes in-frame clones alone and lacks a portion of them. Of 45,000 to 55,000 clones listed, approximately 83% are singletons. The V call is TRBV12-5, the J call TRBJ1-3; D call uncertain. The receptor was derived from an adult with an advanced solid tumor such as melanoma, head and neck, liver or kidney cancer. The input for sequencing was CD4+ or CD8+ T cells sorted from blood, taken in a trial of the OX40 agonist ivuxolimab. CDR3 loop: CASATGLDGNTIYF. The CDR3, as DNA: TGTGCTAGTGCCACCGGTCTCGATGGAAACACCATATATTTT.